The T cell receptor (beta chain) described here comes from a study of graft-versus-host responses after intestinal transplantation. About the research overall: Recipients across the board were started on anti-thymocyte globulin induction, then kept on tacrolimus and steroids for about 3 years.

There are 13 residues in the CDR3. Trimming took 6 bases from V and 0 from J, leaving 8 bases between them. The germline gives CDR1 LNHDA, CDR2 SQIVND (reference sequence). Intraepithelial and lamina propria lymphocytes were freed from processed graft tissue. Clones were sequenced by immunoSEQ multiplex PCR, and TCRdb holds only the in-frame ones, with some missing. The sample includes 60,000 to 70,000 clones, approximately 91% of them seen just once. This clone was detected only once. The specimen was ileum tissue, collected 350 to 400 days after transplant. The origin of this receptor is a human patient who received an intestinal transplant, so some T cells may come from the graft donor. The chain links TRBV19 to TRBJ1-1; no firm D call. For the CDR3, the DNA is TGTGCCAGTAGACAAAATTTGAACACTGAAGCTTTCTTT. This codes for CASRQNLNTEAFF.